A selection of T cell receptor beta chains follows, all from one sample in a study of PD-1 and CTLA-4 blockade in melanoma. The method was immunoSEQ multiplex PCR; TCRdb's version includes in-frame clones alone and lacks a portion of them. The sample comprises fewer than 7,500 clones, about four fifths of which are singletons, and about 39% rests with the top ten. Sample: CD8+ T cells from peripheral blood, taken before anti-PD-1 treatment. The receptors shown here come from a human donor with melanoma. Each CDR3 is given with its conserved first and last residue. The D gene is left open where the match is weak. Clone size is shown for a subset of rows, as once, few, many or a class of expanded clone.

d_gene,abundance,v_gene,j_gene,CDR3nt,CDR3aa
-,-,TRBV5-6,TRBJ1-1,TGTGCCAGCAGCTTACCCACAGTGAGGAGCACTGAAGCTTTCTTT,CASSLPTVRSTEAFF
-,few,TRBV11-1,TRBJ2-5,TGTGCCAGCAGCCCAGAGGCGGTAGAGACCCAGTACTTC,CASSPEAVETQYF
-,-,TRBV2,TRBJ1-2,TGTGCCAGCAGCGACCGATGGGGGGACGGCTACACCTTC,CASSDRWGDGYTF
-,-,TRBV12-3/TRBV12-4,TRBJ2-3,TGTGCCAGCGGAGACCAGCGTGATACGCAGTATTTT,CASGDQRDTQYF
-,-,TRBV11-3,TRBJ2-3,TGTGCCAGCAGCTTAGATTCGGTAGCGGAAATCACAGATACGCAGTATTTT,CASSLDSVAEITDTQYF
TRBD1,-,TRBV6-6,TRBJ2-6,TGTGCCAGCAGAGGGACAGGGACTGGGGCCAACGTCCTGACTTTC,CASRGTGTGANVLTF
-,-,TRBV7-8,TRBJ2-7,TGTGCCAGCAGCTCTTGGGACTTTGAGCAGTACTTC,CASSSWDFEQYF
TRBD1,-,TRBV30,TRBJ2-7,TGTGCCTGGAGACGACAGGGAATGAGCTACGAGCAGTACTTC,CAWRRQGMSYEQYF
-,-,TRBV3-1/TRBV3-2,TRBJ2-5,TGTGCCAGCAGCCAAGGGGGCGGGACAGACCACGAGACCCAGTACTTC,CASSQGGGTDHETQYF
-,few,TRBV5-4,TRBJ1-1,TGTGCCAGCAGCCTAGGGACGGGCACTGAAGCTTTCTTT,CASSLGTGTEAFF
-,once,TRBV20-1,TRBJ2-5,TGCAGTGCTAGTCCCCAGGGTATGGTGCAAGAGACCCAGTACTTC,CSASPQGMVQETQYF
-,large,TRBV6-5,TRBJ1-1,TGTGCCAGCAGCTTAGGACACGCGCTTCGCACTGAAGCTTTCTTT,CASSLGHALRTEAFF
-,-,TRBV7-8,TRBJ2-3,TGTGCCAGCAGCGAAGACCTGATGAAGGATACGCAGTATTTT,CASSEDLMKDTQYF
-,hyperexpanded,TRBV27,TRBJ1-5,TGTGCCAGCTCGAGGGGCGGGAATCAGCCCCAGCATTTT,CASSRGGNQPQHF
TRBD1,-,TRBV19,TRBJ1-1,TGTGCCAGTACCACAGGGGGAGCTGAAGCTTTCTTT,CASTTGGAEAFF
-,-,TRBV5-6,TRBJ1-2,TGTGCCAGCAGCTTGGACGTAGAAACAGATAGTAACTATGGCTACACCTTC,CASSLDVETDSNYGYTF
-,-,TRBV6-5,TRBJ2-7,TGTGCCAGCGGCTGGAGCTCCTACGAGCAGTACTTC,CASGWSSYEQYF
-,once,TRBV27,TRBJ1-2,TGTGCCAGCACCCTTAGAGCAGGGCCGATAGGGTATGGCTACACCTTC,CASTLRAGPIGYGYTF
-,-,TRBV20-1,TRBJ1-3,TGCAGTGCTAGAGATGGAAACACCATATATTTT,CSARDGNTIYF
TRBD1,-,TRBV2,TRBJ1-2,TGTGCCAGCAGCGGGACAGCTTTCTATGGCTACACCTTC,CASSGTAFYGYTF
-,-,TRBV28,TRBJ1-2,TGTGCCAGCAGTTTCAATAGGGGCTATGGCTACACCTTC,CASSFNRGYGYTF
-,medium-sized,TRBV2,TRBJ1-4,TGTGCCAGCAGCCAAATGGGGAAAACTAATGAAAAACTGTTTTTT,CASSQMGKTNEKLFF
TRBD1,-,TRBV5-6,TRBJ2-7,TGTGCCACAGGGGGACAGGGGCTTCCGCTCCACGAGCAGTACTTC,CATGGQGLPLHEQYF
-,-,TRBV2,TRBJ2-2,TGTGCCAGCAGGGTGGACCCAAACACCGGGGAGCTGTTTTTT,CASRVDPNTGELFF
-,-,TRBV30,TRBJ2-5,TGTGCCTGGAGTGTACGCCGGGGCCAAGAGACCCAGTACTTC,CAWSVRRGQETQYF
TRBD2,-,TRBV4-3,TRBJ2-7,TGCGCCAGCAGCCCGGGACTAGCGGGGGAGACATACGAGCAGTACTTC,CASSPGLAGETYEQYF
-,-,TRBV7-2,TRBJ1-6,TGTGCCAGCAGCCTGTATCTGAGCTCCTATAATTCACCCCTCCACTTT,CASSLYLSSYNSPLHF
-,-,TRBV9,TRBJ2-7,TGTGCCAGCAGCGTAGGAAAGGGTAGCTCCTACGAGCAGTACTTC,CASSVGKGSSYEQYF
-,-,TRBV4-3,TRBJ2-7,TGCGCCAGCAGCCAAGAGTTTGGCCTCTCCTACGAGCAGTACTTC,CASSQEFGLSYEQYF
-,-,TRBV5-6,TRBJ2-7,TGTGCCAGCAGCATAGCCGTAGGCGAGCAGTACTTC,CASSIAVGEQYF
TRBD1,-,TRBV10-1,TRBJ1-2,TGCGCCAGCAGTGAGTCTTATGGGACAGCGAGTGGCTACACCTTC,CASSESYGTASGYTF
TRBD2,-,TRBV20-1,TRBJ2-1,TGCAGTGCTAGTAGAGATAGCGGGAACGGGGGGAATACAGGGGAGCAGTTCTTC,CSASRDSGNGGNTGEQFF
TRBD1,-,TRBV7-2,TRBJ1-1,TGTGCCAGCAGCGCCAACAGGGGTGGGACTGAAGCTTTCTTT,CASSANRGGTEAFF
-,few,TRBV6-2/TRBV6-3,TRBJ2-1,TGTGCCAGCAGTTTACGCGATGAACACAATGAGCAGTTCTTC,CASSLRDEHNEQFF
-,-,TRBV9,TRBJ1-1,TGTGCCAGCAGACTTCTGGGGTACACTGAAGCTTTCTTT,CASRLLGYTEAFF
-,-,TRBV7-8,TRBJ1-2,TGTGCCAGCAGCCTCTCGAAGGCTAACTATGGCTACACCTTC,CASSLSKANYGYTF
-,-,TRBV4-1,TRBJ2-1,TGCGCCAGCAGCCAAGGGGCGTCCTCCTACAATGAGCAGTTCTTC,CASSQGASSYNEQFF
-,-,TRBV12-3/TRBV12-4,TRBJ2-2,TGTGCCAGCAGCCCAGGGAGCACCGGGGAGCTGTTTTTT,CASSPGSTGELFF
TRBD1,-,TRBV7-8,TRBJ2-7,TGTGCCAGCAGCTTGGACAGGGCCTACGAGCAGTACTTC,CASSLDRAYEQYF
-,medium-sized,TRBV6-5,TRBJ2-6,TGTGCCAGCAAAGACAGCTCTGGGGCCAACGTCCTGACTTTC,CASKDSSGANVLTF
TRBD1,-,TRBV7-9,TRBJ2-3,TGTGCCAGCAGCAAAGGGACAGGGGGCGCCCCAGATACGCAGTATTTT,CASSKGTGGAPDTQYF
-,-,TRBV6-5,TRBJ2-1,TGTGCCAGCAGTTACTCGGCGGGGGCGTACAATGAGCAGTTCTTC,CASSYSAGAYNEQFF
-,-,TRBV2,TRBJ1-1,TGTGCCAGCAACCAGGGGTTAGGTGTCACTGAAGCTTTCTTT,CASNQGLGVTEAFF
-,-,TRBV7-8,TRBJ2-6,TGTGCCAGCAGCTTAGCGCCAGCCTTTCCGACTTTC,CASSLAPAFPTF
-,-,TRBV11-3,TRBJ2-1,TGTGCCAGCAGCTTCCCCCTTCTCGGGGAGCAGTTCTTC,CASSFPLLGEQFF
TRBD2,-,TRBV24-1,TRBJ2-1,TGTGCCACCAGTGACTCGACTAGCGGATTCTACAATGAGCAGTTCTTC,CATSDSTSGFYNEQFF
TRBD1,-,TRBV6-5,TRBJ1-1,TGTGCCAGCACCAACAGGGGGCTAAGTTTGCTTGAAGCTTTCTTT,CASTNRGLSLLEAFF
-,-,TRBV15,TRBJ1-1,TGTGCCACCGGGAGGGGCGGCACTGAAGCTTTCTTT,CATGRGGTEAFF
-,-,TRBV4-1,TRBJ2-1,TGCGCCAGCAGCCAAGGGGACATAATTGGGGATGAGCAGTTCTTC,CASSQGDIIGDEQFF
-,-,TRBV7-9,TRBJ2-5,TGTGCCAGCAGCCAGTCAGGGTTGGAGACCCAGTACTTC,CASSQSGLETQYF
-,few,TRBV7-2,TRBJ2-4,TGTGCCAGCAGCTTAAGGGGGGGGCAAGCCAAAAACATTCAGTACTTC,CASSLRGGQAKNIQYF
-,-,TRBV5-4,TRBJ1-5,TGTGCCAGCAGCCCGTCCCCTATTAGCAATCAGCCCCAGCATTTT,CASSPSPISNQPQHF
-,-,TRBV3-1/TRBV3-2,TRBJ1-4,TGTGCCAGCAGCCAGAGTGGTATAGGGGGTCCGACCAGACTTAATGAAAAACTGTTTTTT,CASSQSGIGGPTRLNEKLFF
-,-,TRBV7-9,TRBJ2-1,TGTGCCAGCAGCTTAAATTCGGACAAGGCGAATGAGCAGTTCTTC,CASSLNSDKANEQFF
-,-,TRBV4-3,TRBJ1-1,TGCGCCAGCAGCCATGCCTGGACCCAGAGGACTGAAGCTTTCTTT,CASSHAWTQRTEAFF
-,-,TRBV3-1/TRBV3-2,TRBJ2-7,TGTGCCAGCAGCCAAGAGGGGCTCGAGCAGTACTTC,CASSQEGLEQYF
-,-,TRBV7-9,TRBJ1-1,TGTGCCAGCAGCCCCATAGGACGGACTGAAGCTTTCTTT,CASSPIGRTEAFF
TRBD1,-,TRBV4-3,TRBJ2-1,TGCGCCAGCAGCCAAGATAAGGGGACAGGTCTAGTCGATGAGCAGTTCTTC,CASSQDKGTGLVDEQFF
-,few,TRBV5-4,TRBJ2-3,TGTGCCAGCAGCCCGGTGGATGCAGATACGCAGTATTTT,CASSPVDADTQYF
-,once,TRBV12-3/TRBV12-4,TRBJ2-3,TGTGCCAGCAGGGTCATGACAGATACGCAGTATTTT,CASRVMTDTQYF